This entry concerns a single T cell receptor beta chain. The specificity of this receptor is unknown. It has no much larger one-base neighbor in the sample; base qualities were not kept. Using the deep immunoSEQ assay, multiplex PCR amplified TCR CDR3 regions from genomic DNA. Extracted genomic DNA from each cell subset was spread evenly across all wells of several immunoSEQ 96-well plates, with each plate serving as a replicate. For sorted subsets, each replicate PCR was loaded with around 220 ng genomic DNA, equivalent to about 30,000 T cell genomes. Purified libraries were measured with a Qubit 3.0 fluorometer, size-checked on a Bioanalyzer 2100, and measured again with the KAPA Library Quantification kit. Each immunoSEQ 96-well plate was sequenced on its own single-read 150-cycle Illumina NextSeq 550 flow cell. The source study handled its data this way. Because the immunoSEQ output included only junctional sequences and no quality scores, the filtering could not be the same as the filtering used for full-length reads. Sequences were annotated with PyIR, a Python wrapper for IgBLAST v1.9, using IMGT germline references to assign V/J genes and CDR3. Any read was removed if the V/J assignment was weak (E-value above 1e-6), the CDR3 was missing, or the read contained stop codons, out-of-frame junctions, or ambiguous translated residues. A V3J clonotype was defined by an identical inferred V gene, J gene, and CDR3 amino acid sequence. Percentage overlap between repertoires was calculated by dividing the number of shared unique clonotypes by the size of the smaller repertoire. RTK rarefaction, the Chao1 estimator, and Recon v2.1 estimates of unobserved clonotypes were used to assess repertoire richness. Generation probabilities were computed with OLGA for all TCRbeta clonotypes obtained by the gDNA method from four donors. Held by TCRdb, this immuneACCESS table contains in-frame sequences only and omits some clones. Under half of the omission traces to an unresolved V gene where checked; the cause of the rest is unknown. D and trimming were read from the DNA, whereas the V and J calls and clone size are those reported in that table. This sample has about 1.5 million clones in its table, and 98% of those were observed once. The top ten constitute about 0.42% of the sample.

The data originate from a study of shared clonotypes between healthy human individuals (dated by TCRdb to 2019 to 2021). For context, the study as a whole: The cohort comprised a couple of women and a few men aged 18 to 49 years. For each donor, CD4 naive and CD4 memory were each given three plates, CD8 naive was given two plates, and CD8 memory was given one plate. To estimate repertoire size and how much clonotypes are shared between individuals, the study performed deep sequencing of blood TCR repertoires from roughly five healthy adults. Different laboratories and diverse techniques were used to prepare libraries and sequence TCR repertoires, to increase sequencing depth and limit assay-specific biases. Per donor, leukapheresis produced somewhere between about 0.9 and 9.5 billion PBMCs.

Donors were healthy HIV-negative adults with no recently reported acute infections or vaccinations. All donors were Caucasian adults living in Nashville, Tennessee, USA. Magnetic negative selection was used to enrich CD4+ T cells, after which naive cells were positively selected on CD45RA and the negative fraction became the memory subset. After blood collection by leukapheresis, PBMCs were isolated using Ficoll-Histopaque density gradient centrifugation and then cryopreserved in the vapor phase of liquid nitrogen. Purity and quantity of every magnetically sorted T cell population were checked by analytical flow cytometry. Each sorted fraction had its genomic DNA isolated and then quantified by UV absorbance on a Nanodrop 2000c. Deletion took 0 bases off V and 0 bases off J, with a span of 6 bases between the germline ends. Counted from cysteine to phenylalanine, this CDR3 has 14 amino acids. Only the CDR3 region is kept as DNA, spanning 42 bases read in frame from base 1. The germline V gene (reference sequence) provides CDR1 LNHDA and CDR2 SQIVND.

What the research found in general, with its limitations: Compared with non-shared clonotypes, clonotypes shared by all four sorted-subset donors had higher generation probabilities. Because the study included only a small number of donors, the genetic and exposure-history diversity represented was limited. Even with the large sequencing depth, rarefaction of the sorted-subset datasets indicated that sequencing was incomplete. Sampling was restricted to blood, and TCR repertoires in tissue are likely to differ from TCR repertoires in blood. Naive subsets generally had larger estimated clonotype richness than memory subsets did. Based on pairwise subsampling, the degree of clonotype sharing among donors was expected to be affected by sequencing depth. Sharing across a handful of donors was observed for 4.5% to 6.5% of naive CD4, 3.5% of naive CD8, about 2.3% of memory CD4, and 0.4% of memory CD8 clonotypes.

This sequence uses TRBV19 and TRBJ2-7; a confident D gene designation cannot be given. The sequence came from a man aged 25 to 40 in good health. The specimen was naive CD4+ T cells sorted from blood. The sample's cell subset or site, from its label and the paper: CD45RA+ positively selected. At the DNA level, the sequence is TGTGCCAGTAGTATAGATCTGGACTCCTACGAGCAGTACTTC. Its protein is CASSIDLDSYEQYF. The full variable domain, completed from the reference TRBV19 and TRBJ2-7 proteins outside the CDR3, reads DGGITQSPKYLFRKEGQNVTLSCEQNLNHDAMYWYRQDPGQGLRLIYYSQIVNDFQKGDIAEGYSVSREKKESFPLTVTSAQKNPTAFYLCASSIDLDSYEQYFGPGTRLTVT.